This T cell receptor beta chain was recovered during a study of cytomegalovirus exposure and HLA in healthy donors. Turning to this clone: What it binds is unknown.

The CDR3 sequence is 14 residues long. The V and J ends lost 9 bases and 5 bases, in that order; junction bases with no gene match: 11. Germline V CDR1 and CDR2: LNHDA, SQIVND (reference sequence). PCR involved 60 Vbeta and 13 Jbeta primers. Clones were read by immunoSEQ multiplex PCR, and TCRdb kept only the in-frame ones, dropping some. The sample yields 200,000 or so clones, around 81% seen once. Study-level points and caveats: A list of 150 or so TCR beta chains associated with cytomegalovirus was given. Because they were indistinguishable, some V segments, including TRBV6-2 and TRBV6-3, were excluded.

Sequences were obtained from PBMCs. The chain carries TRBV19 and TRBJ1-1; 8 bases fit TRBD1. The origin of this receptor is a young woman in good health and CMV-seropositive. In DNA form, the CDR3 reads TGTGCCAGCCGCCTGACAGGGGATGGAACTGAAGCTTTCTTT. It is translated as CASRLTGDGTEAFF.